The present entry profiles one T cell receptor (beta chain) with its context. This entry comes from a study of blood T cell repertoires in COVID-19. The wider study: Italy, Spain and the United States were the sources of the convalescent and acute COVID-19 samples.

Study processing details: Reference gene primer amplification yielded estimated nucleated cell counts. Using immunoSEQ multiplex PCR, the repertoire was profiled, and TCRdb retains in-frame clones only, with some absent. V, J and clone size are those of that table, while D and trimming were read from the DNA. The sample lists approximately 200,000 clones; 88% were seen once. The receptor was isolated from a young man with acute or convalescent COVID-19. Sequencing was carried out using peripheral blood.

The DNA of the CDR3 is TGTGCCAGCAGTTTTGCTCTGGCGGGGGGGCGAAGCGAGCAGTACTTC. Translating it yields CASSFALAGGRSEQYF. The chain employs TRBV6-2 or TRBV6-3 and TRBJ2-7; 9 bases are a match to TRBD2. The CDR3 spans 16 residues. Germline CDR1 is MNHEY and CDR2 is SVGEGT. Trimming at V came to 4 bases and at J to 6 bases, leaving 13 bases not matched to a gene.